This TCR beta chain came from a study of post-analysis software for immune sequencing data. Study overall: The patients showed relapsing-remitting, secondary progressive and progressive-relapsing multiple sclerosis courses.

TCR beta cDNA libraries had unique molecular identifiers. When roughly 0.9 to 10 million T cells were used, they gave roughly 490,000 cDNA molecules. TCRdb called the PCR reads again in MiXCR, with one record for every CDR3 protein. The profile shows some 690,000 distinct CDR3 sequences, around 64% of them singletons. The germline gives CDR1 SQVTM, CDR2 ANQGSEA. This CDR3 spans 13 amino acids. Deletions cut 1 base from V and 5 bases from J, with 11 bases between. Comments on this clonotype: Its cognate antigen is unknown.

Findings of the study overall: Roughly 5 TRBV segments, TRBV5-6, TRBV5-1 and TRBV20-1 among them, were found more frequent in patients than controls. Strong co-clustering by F measure linked samples that shared a preparation batch. In multiple sclerosis, normalized Chao1 diversity was significantly below that of controls.

J is TRBJ1-2 and V is TRBV29-1; D is unclear. This TCR was sampled from a girl aged 2 to 10 with multiple sclerosis. Sequenced: blood. This CDR3 is CSVEVSGAYGYTF. CDR3 in DNA: TGCAGCGTTGAAGTCAGCGGAGCATATGGCTACACCTTC.